This TCR beta chain was sequenced for a study of OX40 agonist ivuxolimab in advanced cancers. Blood sampling took place at baseline, cycle 4 day 1, and cycle 7 day 1. Turning to this clone: The antigen is unknown.

CDR1 is MNHEY and CDR2 is SMNVEV in the germline V gene (reference sequence). The CDR3 is 17 residues long. The ends were cut back, 4 bases at V and 4 bases at J, with 22 bases in the middle. Overall study findings and caveats: By week 6 at 0.1 to 3.0 mg/kg, blood CD4+ and CD8+ T cells had expanded clonally.

Assay: immunoSEQ multiplex PCR; the TCRdb copy retains only in-frame clones and omits some. The data hold tens of thousands of clones, with about 88% observed a single time. The receptor was derived from an adult with an advanced solid tumor such as melanoma, head and neck, liver or kidney cancer. Source: CD4+ or CD8+ T cells sorted from blood, taken in a trial of the OX40 agonist ivuxolimab. This sequence joins TRBV27 and TRBJ1-2, with no clear D. CDR3 residues: CASSSYFGPSAGYGYTF. The CDR3 DNA is TGTGCCAGCAGTTCTTACTTCGGACCTTCGGCCGGCTATGGCTACACCTTC.